This entry features one T cell receptor (beta chain) sequence. As yet, its antigen is unknown. These data come from a study of sequential checkpoint blockade in melanoma. Across the study: Over 20 patients had matched tumor biopsies before treatment and at week 13 after nivolumab or ipilimumab alone.

The CDR3 covers 13 residues. V dropped 6 bases and J dropped 5 bases, with 13 bases sitting between them. Overall study results and limits: About 30 times likelier clinical benefit followed increased tumor T-cell fraction and clonality.

The treatment here: randomized to nivolumab then ipilimumab (arm A) or the reverse (arm B). Profiled with immunoSEQ multiplex PCR; TCRdb holds only in-frame clones, not every one. The top ten hold around a sixth of the sample, which has about 5,100 clones, 20% seen once. The sequencing used tumor tissue (inferred from file names), collected from a patient given nivolumab and ipilimumab in sequence. V is TRBV23-1 and J is TRBJ2-5; maybe TRBD2 (6 bases). TRBV23-1 is annotated as an ORF whose role is uncertain. This TCR came from a human donor with melanoma. The CDR3 nucleotides read TGCGCCAGCAGCTTGGTTGCGGGGGAGACCCAGTACTTC. Translating gives CASSLVAGETQYF.